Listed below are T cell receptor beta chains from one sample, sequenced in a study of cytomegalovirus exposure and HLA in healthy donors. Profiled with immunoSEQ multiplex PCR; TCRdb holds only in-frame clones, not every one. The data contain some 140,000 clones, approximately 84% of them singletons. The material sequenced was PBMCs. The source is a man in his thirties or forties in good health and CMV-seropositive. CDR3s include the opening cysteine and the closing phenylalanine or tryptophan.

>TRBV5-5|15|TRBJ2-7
CASSAQAGGSYEQYF
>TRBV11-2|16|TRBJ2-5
CASSLWAGGAQETQYF
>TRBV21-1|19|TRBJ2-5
CASSAPRLAGGPYQETQYF
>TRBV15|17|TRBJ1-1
CATSRDLRSDRNTEAFF
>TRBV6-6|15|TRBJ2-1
CASSYLGLSGNEQFF
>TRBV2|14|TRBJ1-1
CASRSDRLNTEAFF
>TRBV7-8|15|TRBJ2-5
CASSSRTEPQETQYF
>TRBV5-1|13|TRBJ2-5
CASSFIQGETQYF
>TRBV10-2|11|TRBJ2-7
CASTRGYEQYF
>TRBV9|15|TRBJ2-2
CASSGRTGGTGELFF
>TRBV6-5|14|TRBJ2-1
CASNKAGGTNEQFF
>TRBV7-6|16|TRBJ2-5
CASSPPSGGADETQYF
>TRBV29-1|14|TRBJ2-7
CSVRTGTGALGQYF
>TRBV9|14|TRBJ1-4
CASSVEQGNEKLFF
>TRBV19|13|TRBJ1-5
CASTNTGNQPQHF
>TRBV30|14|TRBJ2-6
CAWREQGGANVLTF
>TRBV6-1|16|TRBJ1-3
CASREGTLFSGNTIYF
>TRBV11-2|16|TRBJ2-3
CASSPSPAGLADTQYF
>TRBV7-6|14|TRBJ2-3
CASSLVGATDTQYF
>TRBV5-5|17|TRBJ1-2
CASSTPGHGAGERGYTF
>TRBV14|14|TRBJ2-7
CASRGRGGNYEQYF
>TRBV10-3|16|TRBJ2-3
CAISARGGLSTDTQYF
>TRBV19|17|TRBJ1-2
CASSILESTGANYGYTF
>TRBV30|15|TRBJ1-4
CAWSVLGSGSEKLFF
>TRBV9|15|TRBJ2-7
CASSVDPSGSYEQYF
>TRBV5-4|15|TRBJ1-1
CASSLTRDRNTEAFF
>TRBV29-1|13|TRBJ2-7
CSVRTASSYEQYF
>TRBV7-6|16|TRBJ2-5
CASSLAASGGQETQYF
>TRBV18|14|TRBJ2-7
CASSTGTGRNEQYF
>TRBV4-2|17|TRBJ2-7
CASSPLPGGDNTYEQYF
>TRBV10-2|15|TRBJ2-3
CASSEAGGKPDTQYF
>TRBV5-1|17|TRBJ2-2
CASSLALAGRGAGELFF
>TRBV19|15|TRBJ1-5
CASSEGDYSNQPQHF
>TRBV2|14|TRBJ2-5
CASTQGIGKETQYF
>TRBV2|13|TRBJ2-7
CASGGTSPWEQYF
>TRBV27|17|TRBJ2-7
CASSLSRPGVGINEQYF
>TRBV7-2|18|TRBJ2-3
CASSKRTSGGSSTDTQYF
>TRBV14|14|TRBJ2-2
CASSQSSRVGELFF
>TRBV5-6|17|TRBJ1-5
CASSRWRDLDSNQPQHF
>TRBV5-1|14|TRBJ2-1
CASSNGGPPNEQFF
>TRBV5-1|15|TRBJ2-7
CASSLAGAGGEEQYF
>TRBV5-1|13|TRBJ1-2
CASSWEINYGYTF
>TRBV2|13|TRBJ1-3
CASSQGSGNTIYF
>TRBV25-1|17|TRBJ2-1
CASSLAGTSGANNEQFF
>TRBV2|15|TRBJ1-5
CASSEHRGENQPQHF
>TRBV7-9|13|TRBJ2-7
CASSASEAPEQYF
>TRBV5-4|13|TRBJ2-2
CASRQANTGELFF
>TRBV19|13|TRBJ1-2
CASSLTTGFGYTF
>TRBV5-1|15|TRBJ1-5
CASRWGTGGNQPQHF
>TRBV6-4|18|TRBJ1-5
CASSDPPGTNYSNQPQHF
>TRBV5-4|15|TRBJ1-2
CASSPGGGWNYGYTF
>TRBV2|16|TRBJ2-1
CASSPRDSWAYNEQFF
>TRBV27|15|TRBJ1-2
CASSLSRTGSYGYTF
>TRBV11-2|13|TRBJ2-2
CASSNMNTGELFF
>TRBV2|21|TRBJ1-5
CASPPWTGPRADLYSNQPQHF
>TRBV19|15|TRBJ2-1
CASSRLAGFYNEQFF
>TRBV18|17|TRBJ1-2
CASSPTGLGNTLYGYTF